A selection of T cell receptor beta chains follows, all from one sample in a study of blood T cell repertoires in COVID-19. TCRdb's table, derived via immunoSEQ multiplex PCR, lists solely in-frame clones and lacks some. The table lists a few hundred thousand clones, 80% to 90% of them singletons. The source material was PBMCs or T cells enriched from blood (not recorded which). The receptors derive from a young woman who had recovered from COVID-19. Both conserved end residues are part of each CDR3. A D gene is named only where the DNA matches it firmly. The listing skips clone size in some rows; elsewhere it reads once, few, many or a size class.

>TRBJ2-1|TRBV10-1|.|.
TGCGCCAGCAGTGACCCTAACAATGAGCAGTTCTTC
CASSDPNNEQFF
>TRBJ2-3|TRBV9|.|TRBD1
TGTGCCAGCAGCGCCCAGGGTGGACAGGGTACGCAGTATTTT
CASSAQGGQGTQYF
>TRBJ1-1|TRBV19|.|.
TGTGCCAGTATCATACCCTTGGGTGGGGGGACCACTGAAGCTTTCTTT
CASIIPLGGGTTEAFF
>TRBJ1-1|TRBV19|.|TRBD1
TGTGCCAGTAGTACCGGGCAGGGGGCTTCTGAAGCTTTCTTT
CASSTGQGASEAFF
>TRBJ1-5|TRBV12-3/TRBV12-4|.|.
TGTGCCAGCAGTTTAGCGGGGGGGCCCCAGCATTTT
CASSLAGGPQHF
>TRBJ1-1|TRBV11-2|.|.
TGTGCCAGCAGTTGGGGCAGAAACACTGAAGCTTTCTTT
CASSWGRNTEAFF
>TRBJ1-1|TRBV27|.|.
TGTGCCAGCAGTTTATCCCCAGACATGAACACTGAAGCTTTCTTT
CASSLSPDMNTEAFF
>TRBJ2-1|TRBV27|.|TRBD2
TGTGCCAGCAGTCCGATCCGACTAGCGGGGGCCCCTTTTAGCTCCTACAATGAGCAGTTCTTC
CASSPIRLAGAPFSSYNEQFF
>TRBJ1-1|TRBV29-1|.|.
TGCAGCGTTGTTATTTTTAACACTGAAGCTTTCTTT
CSVVIFNTEAFF
>TRBJ1-2|TRBV6-5|.|.
TGTGCCAGCCGAGGGCGCTATGGCTACACCTTC
CASRGRYGYTF
>TRBJ1-6|TRBV7-9|.|.
TGTGCCAGCAGCTTTAACAGGGATGGTTCACCCCTCCACTTT
CASSFNRDGSPLHF
>TRBJ1-2|TRBV4-1|once|TRBD1
TGCGCCAGCAGCCAGGGGGCCGGCAGGGGGCGTTTGAAGGTTGGCTACACCTTC
CASSQGAGRGRLKVGYTF